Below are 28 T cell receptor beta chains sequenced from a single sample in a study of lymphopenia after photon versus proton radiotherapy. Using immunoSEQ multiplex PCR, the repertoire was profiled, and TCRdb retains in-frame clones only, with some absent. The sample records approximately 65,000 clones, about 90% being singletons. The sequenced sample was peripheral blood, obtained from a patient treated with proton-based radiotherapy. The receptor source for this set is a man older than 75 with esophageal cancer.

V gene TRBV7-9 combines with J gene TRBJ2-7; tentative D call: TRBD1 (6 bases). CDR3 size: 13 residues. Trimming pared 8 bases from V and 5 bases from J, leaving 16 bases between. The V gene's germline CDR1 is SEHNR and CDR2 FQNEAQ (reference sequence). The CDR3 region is CASEYRQAHEQYF. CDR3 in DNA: TGTGCCAGCGAATATAGACAGGCGCACGAGCAGTACTTC.

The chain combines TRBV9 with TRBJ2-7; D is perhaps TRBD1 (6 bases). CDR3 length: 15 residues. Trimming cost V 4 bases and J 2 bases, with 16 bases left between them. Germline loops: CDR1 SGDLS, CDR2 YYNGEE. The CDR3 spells CASSPRAGATYEQYF. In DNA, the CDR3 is TGTGCCAGCAGCCCCCGCGCAGGGGCGACCTACGAGCAGTACTTC.

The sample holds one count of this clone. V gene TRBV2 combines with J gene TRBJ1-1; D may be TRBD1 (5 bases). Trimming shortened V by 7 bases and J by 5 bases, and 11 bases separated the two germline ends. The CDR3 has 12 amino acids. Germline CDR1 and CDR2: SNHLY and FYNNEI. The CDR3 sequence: CASNLGGTEAFF. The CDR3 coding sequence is TGTGCCAGCAACCTGGGGGGAACTGAAGCTTTCTTT.

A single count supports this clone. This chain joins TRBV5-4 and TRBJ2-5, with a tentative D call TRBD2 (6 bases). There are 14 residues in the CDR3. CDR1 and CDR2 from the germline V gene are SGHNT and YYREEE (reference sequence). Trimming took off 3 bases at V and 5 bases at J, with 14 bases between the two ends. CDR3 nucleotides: TGTGCCAGCAGCTCCGGAGGGCGGAGGGAGACCCAGTACTTC. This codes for CASSSGGRRETQYF.

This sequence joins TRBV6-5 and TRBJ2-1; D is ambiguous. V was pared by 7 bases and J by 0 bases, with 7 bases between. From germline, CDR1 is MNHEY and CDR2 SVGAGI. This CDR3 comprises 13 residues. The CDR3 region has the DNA TGTGCCAGCAAGGCGAGCTCCTACAATGAGCAGTTCTTC. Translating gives CASKASSYNEQFF.

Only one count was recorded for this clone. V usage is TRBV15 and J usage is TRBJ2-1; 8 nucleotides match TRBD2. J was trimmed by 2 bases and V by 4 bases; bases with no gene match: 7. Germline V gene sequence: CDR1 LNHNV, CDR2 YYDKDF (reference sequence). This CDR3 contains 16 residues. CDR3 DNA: TGTGCCACCAGCATTGAACTAGCGGCGGCCTACAATGAGCAGTTCTTC. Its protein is CATSIELAAAYNEQFF.

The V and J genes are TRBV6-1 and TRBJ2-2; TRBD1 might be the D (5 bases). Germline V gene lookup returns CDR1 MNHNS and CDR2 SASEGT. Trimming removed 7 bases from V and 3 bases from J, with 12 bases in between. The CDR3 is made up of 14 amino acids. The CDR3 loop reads CASNLRVDTGELFF. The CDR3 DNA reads TGTGCCAGCAACCTCAGGGTCGACACCGGGGAGCTGTTTTTT.

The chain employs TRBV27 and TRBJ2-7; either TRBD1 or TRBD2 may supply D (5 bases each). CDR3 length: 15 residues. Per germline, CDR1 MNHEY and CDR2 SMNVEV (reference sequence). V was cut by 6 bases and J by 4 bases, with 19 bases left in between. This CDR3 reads CASRDRGNPWYEQYF. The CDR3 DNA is TGTGCCAGCAGGGACCGGGGCAATCCCTGGTACGAGCAGTACTTC.

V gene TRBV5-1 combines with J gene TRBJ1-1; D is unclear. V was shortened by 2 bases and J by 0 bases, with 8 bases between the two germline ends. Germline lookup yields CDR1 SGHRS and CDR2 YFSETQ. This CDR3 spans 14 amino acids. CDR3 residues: CASSFREMNTEAFF. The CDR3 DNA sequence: TGCGCCAGCAGCTTCCGGGAGATGAACACTGAAGCTTTCTTT. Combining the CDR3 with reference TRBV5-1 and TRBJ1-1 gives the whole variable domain KAGVTQTPRYLIKTRGQQVTLSCSPISGHRSVSWYQQTPGQGLQFLFEYFSETQRNKGNFPGRFSGRQFSNSRSEMNVSTLELGDSALYLCASSFREMNTEAFFGQGTRLTVV.

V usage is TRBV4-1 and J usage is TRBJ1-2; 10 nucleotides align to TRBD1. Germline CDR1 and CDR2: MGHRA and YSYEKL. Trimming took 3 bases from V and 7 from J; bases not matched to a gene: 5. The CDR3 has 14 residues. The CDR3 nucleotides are TGCGCCAGCAGCCAGAGGGACAGGGGTCGTGGCTACACCTTC. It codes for CASSQRDRGRGYTF.

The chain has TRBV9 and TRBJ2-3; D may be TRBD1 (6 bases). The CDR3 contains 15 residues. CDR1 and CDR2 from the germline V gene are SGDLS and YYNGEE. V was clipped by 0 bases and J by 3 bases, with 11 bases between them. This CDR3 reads CASSVGGRGTDTQYF. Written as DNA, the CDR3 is TGTGCCAGCAGCGTAGGGGGCAGGGGAACAGATACGCAGTATTTT.

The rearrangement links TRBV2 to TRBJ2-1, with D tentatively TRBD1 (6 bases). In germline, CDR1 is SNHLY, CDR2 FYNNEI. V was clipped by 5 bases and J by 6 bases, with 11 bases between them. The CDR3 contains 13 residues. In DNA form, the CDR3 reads TGTGCCAGCAGTACGGTCAGGGGCAATGAGCAGTTCTTC. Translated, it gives CASSTVRGNEQFF.

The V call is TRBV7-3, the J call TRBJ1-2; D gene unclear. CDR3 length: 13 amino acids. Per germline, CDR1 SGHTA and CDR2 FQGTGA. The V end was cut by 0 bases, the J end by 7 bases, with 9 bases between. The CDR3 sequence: CASSLTGWGGYTF. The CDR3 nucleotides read TGTGCCAGCAGCTTAACGGGTTGGGGTGGCTACACCTTC.

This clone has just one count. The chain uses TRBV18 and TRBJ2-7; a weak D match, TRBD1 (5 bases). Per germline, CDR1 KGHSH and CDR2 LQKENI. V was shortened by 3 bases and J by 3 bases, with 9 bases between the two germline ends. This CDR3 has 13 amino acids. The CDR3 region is CASSPGAGYEQYF. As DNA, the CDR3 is TGTGCCAGCTCACCTGGGGCCGGCTACGAGCAGTACTTC. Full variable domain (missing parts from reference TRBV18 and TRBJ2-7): NAGVMQNPRHLVRRRGQEARLRCSPMKGHSHVYWYRQLPEEGLKFMVYLQKENIIDESGMPKERFSAEFPKEGPSILRIQQVVRGDSAAYFCASSPGAGYEQYFGPGTRLTVT.

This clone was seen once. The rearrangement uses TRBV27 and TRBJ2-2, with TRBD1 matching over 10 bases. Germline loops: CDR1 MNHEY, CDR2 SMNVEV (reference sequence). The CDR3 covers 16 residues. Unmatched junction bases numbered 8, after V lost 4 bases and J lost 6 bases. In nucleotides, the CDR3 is TGTGCCAGCAGTTCACTTGGGACAGGGGTTTCCGGGGAGCTGTTTTTT. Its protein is CASSSLGTGVSGELFF.

The CDR3 sequence is CASSPLYEQYF. For the CDR3, the DNA is TGTGCCAGCAGCCCCCTCTACGAGCAGTACTTC. J is TRBJ2-7 and V is TRBV7-9; D unresolved. This CDR3 spans 11 amino acids. Per the germline V gene, CDR1 is SEHNR and CDR2 is FQNEAQ (reference sequence). V was pared by 5 bases and J by 3 bases, with 5 bases between.

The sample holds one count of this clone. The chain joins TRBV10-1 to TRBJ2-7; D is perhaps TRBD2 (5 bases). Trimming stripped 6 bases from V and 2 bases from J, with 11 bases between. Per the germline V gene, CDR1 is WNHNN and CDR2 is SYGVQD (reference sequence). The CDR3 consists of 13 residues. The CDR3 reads CASSYAGTYEQYF. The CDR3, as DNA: TGCGCCAGCAGCTATGCGGGCACCTACGAGCAGTACTTC.

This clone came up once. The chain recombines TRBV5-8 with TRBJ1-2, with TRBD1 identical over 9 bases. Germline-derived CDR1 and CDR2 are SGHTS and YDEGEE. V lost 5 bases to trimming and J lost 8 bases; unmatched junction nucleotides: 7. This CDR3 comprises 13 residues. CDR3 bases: TGTGCCAGCAGACGAAGAACAGGGGGCGGCTACACCTTC. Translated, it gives CASRRRTGGGYTF.

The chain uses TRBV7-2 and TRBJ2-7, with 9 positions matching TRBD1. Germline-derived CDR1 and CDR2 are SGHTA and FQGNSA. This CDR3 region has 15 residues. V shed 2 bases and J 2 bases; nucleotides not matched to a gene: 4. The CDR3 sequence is CASSLWGQGTYEQYF. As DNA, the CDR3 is TGTGCCAGCAGCTTATGGGGACAGGGTACCTACGAGCAGTACTTC.

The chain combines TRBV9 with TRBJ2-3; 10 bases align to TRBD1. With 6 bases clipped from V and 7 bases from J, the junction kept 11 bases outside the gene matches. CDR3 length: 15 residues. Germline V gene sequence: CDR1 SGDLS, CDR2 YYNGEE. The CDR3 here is CASTPTGQGSNTQYF. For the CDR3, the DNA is TGTGCCAGCACCCCAACGGGACAGGGGTCAAATACGCAGTATTTT.

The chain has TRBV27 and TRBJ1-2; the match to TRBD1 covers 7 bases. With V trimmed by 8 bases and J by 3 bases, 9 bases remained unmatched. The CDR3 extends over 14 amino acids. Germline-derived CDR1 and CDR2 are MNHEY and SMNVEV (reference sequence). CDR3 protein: CASSIDREYYGYTF. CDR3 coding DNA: TGTGCCAGCTCCATCGACAGGGAGTACTATGGCTACACCTTC.

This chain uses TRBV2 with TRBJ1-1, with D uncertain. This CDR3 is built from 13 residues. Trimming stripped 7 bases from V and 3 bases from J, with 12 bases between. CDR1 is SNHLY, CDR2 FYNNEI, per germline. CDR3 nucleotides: TGTGCCAGCACCCAAATCGGGTACACTGAAGCTTTCTTT. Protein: CASTQIGYTEAFF.

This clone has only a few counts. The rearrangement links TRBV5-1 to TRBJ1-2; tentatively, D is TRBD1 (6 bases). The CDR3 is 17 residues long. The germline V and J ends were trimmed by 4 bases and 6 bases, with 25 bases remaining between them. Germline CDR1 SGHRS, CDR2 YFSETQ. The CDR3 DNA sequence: TGCGCCAGCAGCGAGCTCCTTACAGGGATGAAGGGCAATGGCTACACCTTC. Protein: CASSELLTGMKGNGYTF.

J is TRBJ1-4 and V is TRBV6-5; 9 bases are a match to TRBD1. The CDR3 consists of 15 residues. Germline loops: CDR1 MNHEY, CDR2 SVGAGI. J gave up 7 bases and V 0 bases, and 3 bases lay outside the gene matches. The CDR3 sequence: CASSYSQGAGEKLFF. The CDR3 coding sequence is TGTGCCAGCAGTTACTCACAGGGGGCAGGTGAAAAACTGTTTTTT.

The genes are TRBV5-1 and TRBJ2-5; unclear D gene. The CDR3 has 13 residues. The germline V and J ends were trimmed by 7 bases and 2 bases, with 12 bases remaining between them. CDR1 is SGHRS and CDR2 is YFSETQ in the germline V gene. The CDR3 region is CASRQSLQETQYF. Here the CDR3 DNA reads TGCGCCAGCCGCCAGTCACTTCAAGAGACCCAGTACTTC.

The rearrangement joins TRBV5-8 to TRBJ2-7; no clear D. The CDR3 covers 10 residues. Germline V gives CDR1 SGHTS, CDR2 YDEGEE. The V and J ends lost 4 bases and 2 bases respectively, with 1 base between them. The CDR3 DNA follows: TGTGCCAGCAGCACCTACGAGCAGTACTTC. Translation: CASSTYEQYF.

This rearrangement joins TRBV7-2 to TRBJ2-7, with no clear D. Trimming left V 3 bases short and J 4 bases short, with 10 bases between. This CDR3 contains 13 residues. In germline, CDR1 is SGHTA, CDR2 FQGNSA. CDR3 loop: CASSFYRSYEQYF. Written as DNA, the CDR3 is TGTGCCAGCAGCTTTTATAGATCTTACGAGCAGTACTTC.

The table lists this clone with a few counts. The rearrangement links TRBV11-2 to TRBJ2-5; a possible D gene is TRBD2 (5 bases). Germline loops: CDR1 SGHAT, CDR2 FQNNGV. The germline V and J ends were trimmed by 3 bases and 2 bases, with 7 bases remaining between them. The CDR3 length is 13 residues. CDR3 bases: TGTGCCAGCAGCTTCGGGGTTCAAGAGACCCAGTACTTC. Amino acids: CASSFGVQETQYF.